This TCR beta chain was captured by sequencing in a study of blood T cell repertoires in COVID-19. Study background: PBMCs, B-cell-depleted T cells, or T cells were the source of the cDNA or gDNA that made up the material.

Looked up from germline, CDR1 is MNHEY and CDR2 is SMNVEV (reference sequence). This CDR3 is 17 amino acids long. The trim removed 3 bases at V and 0 bases at J, leaving 4 bases unmatched. The study assigned cohorts using participant-reported clinical history. Libraries were prepared by immunoSEQ multiplex PCR; TCRdb keeps only in-frame clonotypes and omits some of them. The profile covers about 160,000 clones, with about 85% appearing a single time and 5.6% taken by the ten largest. This TCR derives from a woman aged 35 to 49 with acute COVID-19. This chain uses TRBV27 with TRBJ1-6; 8 nucleotides agree with TRBD1. Sample: PBMCs or T cells enriched from blood (not recorded which). CDR3: CASSFDRGGSYNSPLHF. The DNA of the CDR3 is TGTGCCAGCAGTTTCGACAGGGGAGGCTCCTATAATTCACCCCTCCACTTT.